Listed here are 18 T cell receptor beta chains from one sample, sequenced in a study of vaccination effects on CD4 cells after COVID-19. Ahead of sequencing, the ViraFEST assay grew antigen-specific CD4+ T cells using viral peptide pools. It was after more than nine days of culture that CD4+ T cells were isolated. Antigen specificity for these receptors is unknown. Clones were sequenced by immunoSEQ multiplex PCR, and TCRdb holds only the in-frame ones, with some missing. The repertoire holds 50,000 to 65,000 clones, more than 80% seen once, with more than 2% in the top ten. Source: CD4+ T cells from PBMCs cultured with HCoV-229E spike peptides, taken before COVID-19 vaccination. Every receptor here comes from a human donor who received a COVID-19 vaccine.

The chain carries TRBV3-1 (or the pseudogene TRBV3-2) and TRBJ1-1, with D unresolved. The CDR3 spans 13 residues. The ends were cut back, 2 bases at V and 1 base at J, with 5 bases in the middle. CDR1 is LGHDT, CDR2 YNNKEL, per germline (reference sequence). Written as DNA, the CDR3 is TGTGCCAGCAGCCAATTCCGGAACACTGAAGCTTTCTTT. Protein sequence: CASSQFRNTEAFF.

The chain carries TRBV11-2 and TRBJ1-5, with 7 bases that match TRBD1. Germline CDR1 reads SGHAT; CDR2 reads FQNNGV. V was clipped by 5 bases and J by 2 bases; unmatched bases: 9. The CDR3 runs 16 residues. In DNA form, the CDR3 reads TGTGCCAGCAGCCGTGGGGCAGGGGGTGGCAATCAGCCCCAGCATTTT. Amino acid sequence: CASSRGAGGGNQPQHF.

The gene calls are TRBV5-1 and TRBJ2-5, with D unresolved. The ends were cut back, 3 bases at V and 2 bases at J, with 14 bases in the middle. CDR1 and CDR2 (germline): SGHRS, YFSETQ. The CDR3 totals 15 residues. In nucleotides, the CDR3 is TGCGCCAGCAGCTGGTCTTACCCAACTCAAGAGACCCAGTACTTC. Translating it yields CASSWSYPTQETQYF.

The rearrangement joins TRBV24-1 to TRBJ2-2; D not resolved. V lost 7 bases, J lost 8 bases, and 10 bases lay in between. This CDR3 comprises 12 residues. CDR1 and CDR2 (germline): KGHDR, SFDVKD. The CDR3 spells CATSSLPGELFF. The CDR3 DNA reads TGTGCCACCAGCTCCCTTCCGGGGGAGCTGTTTTTT.

The chain joins TRBV10-3 to TRBJ2-5; the match to TRBD1 covers 9 bases. Germline values: CDR1 ENHRY, CDR2 SYGVKD. The CDR3 totals 14 residues. With 5 bases clipped from V and 3 bases from J, the junction kept 4 bases outside the gene matches. CDR3 sequence: CAISQTGGEETQYF. The CDR3 region has the DNA TGTGCCATCAGTCAGACAGGGGGGGAAGAGACCCAGTACTTC.

The genes are TRBV7-8 and TRBJ2-2; D may be TRBD1 (6 bases). CDR3 length: 15 residues. Per germline, CDR1 SGHVS and CDR2 FQNEAQ. Trimming shortened V by 5 bases and J by 3 bases, and 13 bases separated the two germline ends. The DNA of the CDR3 is TGTGCCAGCAGCCTACGAAACAGGGACACCGGGGAGCTGTTTTTT. Translation: CASSLRNRDTGELFF.

Here the CDR3 reads CASSDESSGNTIYF. The DNA for the CDR3 is TGCGCCAGCAGTGATGAGAGCTCTGGAAACACCATATATTTT. The chain couples TRBV5-1 to TRBJ1-3; D is unclear. The CDR3 loop spans 14 amino acids. With 5 bases removed from V and 0 bases from J, the gap between germline ends came to 9 bases. Germline loops: CDR1 SGHRS, CDR2 YFSETQ. The full variable domain, its missing parts supplied by reference TRBV5-1 and TRBJ1-3, is KAGVTQTPRYLIKTRGQQVTLSCSPISGHRSVSWYQQTPGQGLQFLFEYFSETQRNKGNFPGRFSGRQFSNSRSEMNVSTLELGDSALYLCASSDESSGNTIYFGEGSWLTVV.

The chain has TRBV30 and TRBJ1-5, with D tentatively TRBD1 (6 bases). The CDR3 is made up of 14 amino acids. V lost 0 bases to trimming and J lost 2 bases, with 8 bases between them. Germline values: CDR1 GTSNPN, CDR2 SVGIG (reference sequence). The CDR3 nucleotides read TGTGCCTGGAGTGTACGACAGGGCAATCAGCCCCAGCATTTT. This gives the protein CAWSVRQGNQPQHF. Complete variable domain (other parts from reference TRBV30 and TRBJ1-5): SQTIHQWPATLVQPVGSPLSLECTVEGTSNPNLYWYRQAAGRGLQLLFYSVGIGQISSEVPQNLSASRPQDRQFILSSKKLLLSDSGFYLCAWSVRQGNQPQHFGDGTRLSIL.

The genes are TRBV6-2 or TRBV6-3 and TRBJ2-3, with 10 nucleotides matching TRBD2. This CDR3 has 15 amino acids. CDR1 and CDR2 from the germline V gene are MNHEY and SVGEGT. V was pared by 4 bases and J by 5 bases, with 6 bases of the junction left unmatched. In DNA, the CDR3 is TGTGCCAGCAGTTTGGAGCGGGGGGGCGGAGATACGCAGTATTTT. Its translation: CASSLERGGGDTQYF.

V usage is TRBV9 and J usage is TRBJ1-1, with 8 bases aligning to TRBD1. The junction had 7 bases not matched to a gene; V was cut back by 0 bases and J by 0 bases. This CDR3 is 17 amino acids long. Germline V CDR1 and CDR2: SGDLS, YYNGEE. In DNA, the CDR3 is TGTGCCAGCAGCGTAGCAGGGGGCGAATACATGAACACTGAAGCTTTCTTT. Protein: CASSVAGGEYMNTEAFF.

The chain recombines TRBV20-1 with TRBJ2-3; D might be TRBD2 (6 bases). This CDR3 has 10 residues. V gave up 6 bases and J gave up 6 bases, with 7 bases separating them. Per germline, CDR1 DFQATT and CDR2 SNEGSKA (reference sequence). The CDR3 here is CSARGDTQYF. CDR3 sequence (DNA): TGCAGTGCACGGGGGGATACGCAGTATTTT.

The V gene is TRBV7-3, the J gene TRBJ2-1, with 9 bases lining up with TRBD2. Trimming removed 4 bases from V and 6 bases from J; junction bases left unmatched: 4. CDR1 and CDR2 (germline): SGHTA, FQGTGA. This CDR3 comprises 14 residues. The CDR3 protein is CASSSRGGVNEQFF. The CDR3 DNA reads TGTGCCAGCAGCTCGCGGGGGGGAGTCAATGAGCAGTTCTTC.

The chain combines TRBV7-9 with TRBJ2-7; D is possibly TRBD1 (6 bases). CDR3 size: 13 residues. Germline loops: CDR1 SEHNR, CDR2 FQNEAQ (reference sequence). Trimming removed 4 bases at V and 3 bases at J, with 10 bases between. This chain's CDR3 is CASSSGHLYEQYV. Written as DNA, the CDR3 is TGTGCCAGCAGCTCGGGACACCTCTACGAGCAGTACGTC.

The V call is TRBV5-1, the J call TRBJ1-1; D perhaps matches TRBD1 (5 bases). The V and J ends lost 1 base and 6 bases respectively, with 13 bases between them. CDR1 and CDR2 (germline): SGHRS, YFSETQ. This CDR3 is 14 amino acids long. CDR3 loop: CASSLRGDLAEAFF. CDR3 nucleotides: TGCGCCAGCAGCTTGAGAGGGGATCTAGCTGAAGCTTTCTTT.

The genes are TRBV5-1 and TRBJ2-3; TRBD1 might be the D (6 bases). Germline V gives CDR1 SGHRS, CDR2 YFSETQ. Trimming left V 4 bases short and J 2 bases short, with 17 bases between. This CDR3 spans 16 amino acids. CDR3 sequence (DNA): TGCGCCAGCAGCCCCCAGGGACAAACCGCCACAGATACGCAGTATTTT. Translation: CASSPQGQTATDTQYF.

The V and J genes are TRBV7-2 and TRBJ1-2; D is perhaps TRBD1 (6 bases). The germline V gene encodes CDR1 SGHTA and CDR2 FQGNSA. The CDR3 totals 15 residues. V was trimmed by 2 bases and J by 4 bases, leaving 14 bases between them. The CDR3 DNA reads TGTGCCAGCAGCTTAAGGGGGGGCGCTGGCTATGGCTACACCTTC. Its protein is CASSLRGGAGYGYTF.

This clone appeared a few times. The chain recombines TRBV7-9 with TRBJ1-6; D gene ambiguous. Looked up from germline, CDR1 is SEHNR and CDR2 is FQNEAQ (reference sequence). The CDR3 consists of 16 residues. Trimming took 1 base from V and 6 from J, leaving 13 bases between them. The CDR3 bases are TGTGCCAGCAGCTTAGAGGGTAGGCGGCCTAATTCACCCCTCCACTTT. This sequence encodes CASSLEGRRPNSPLHF.

The chain recombines TRBV5-1 with TRBJ1-2; D remains ambiguous. Trimming removed 0 bases from V and 7 bases from J, with 10 bases in between. From germline, CDR1 is SGHRS and CDR2 YFSETQ. The CDR3 consists of 13 residues. This CDR3 reads CASSLGSSAGYTF. CDR3 sequence (DNA): TGCGCCAGCAGCTTGGGCTCCTCGGCTGGCTACACCTTC.